The present TCR beta chain was sequenced within a study of CD8+ T cells in alopecia areata (dated by TCRdb to the late 2010s). With respect to the entire study: Treated patients were enrolled in an open-label pilot trial of oral tofacitinib, 5 to 10 mg twice daily, for moderate-to-severe alopecia areata. Tofacitinib was administered for 6 to 18 months, and 6 months of follow-up off drug were then conducted to assess delayed response and recurrence. In treated patients, disease severity was measured using the SALT score, which gives the percentage of scalp surface area affected. The study used high-throughput TCRbeta sequencing to examine T cell clonal expansion in alopecia areata, in both the C3H/HeJ mouse model and human patients. Human TCRbeta sequencing covered scalp tissue and sorted CD4+ and CD8+ peripheral blood T cells from patchy and totalis/universalis alopecia areata patients and healthy controls. Biopsies were taken from tofacitinib-treated patients at baseline and at 4 and 24 weeks of treatment, and a later scalp biopsy was taken in several of the tofacitinib-treated patients. Scalp clonality was compared across normal scalp (n=4), patchy alopecia areata scalp (n=8), and alopecia totalis/universalis scalp (n=8). RNA was extracted with the PAXgene miRNA kit for fixed scalp, the miRNeasy kit for PBMCs, and the RNeasy kit for mouse skin. TCRbeta CDR3 regions were amplified by immunoSEQ multiplex PCR using 35 Vbeta forward and 13 Jbeta reverse primers. What the study reported, not specific to this receptor: Tofacitinib significantly decreased scalp clonality and the number of expanded CD8+ clones among the top 100 scalp clones. TCR sequences shared between patients were less clear than in mice, possibly partly because of HLA diversity in the patient population. Compared with normal scalp, lesional scalp had higher clonality and more expanded CD8+ clones, particularly in alopecia totalis/universalis, a pattern that suggests antigenic drive. Unlike mouse skin, where gammadelta T cells dominate, normal human skin contains resident alphabeta T cells that get sequenced too, which complicates analysis of the scalp TCR repertoire. Because the treated cohort was small and had only one nonresponder, larger studies are needed to examine links between baseline CD8+ expansion and response. During tofacitinib treatment, many expanded lesional clones remained in scalp and blood, and this persistence may partly explain relapse after treatment is stopped.

Libraries came from the immunoSEQ multiplex PCR assay. For TCR sequencing, RNA was extracted from every sample and reverse transcribed into cDNA to serve as template. SuperScript III was used for first-strand cDNA synthesis, primed with a 2:1 mix of oligo-dT and random hexamers. A synthetic immune receptor repertoire was used to assess amplification bias, and residual bias was removed computationally. The authors' pipeline ran thus. Raw reads were preprocessed to remove errors, and CDR3 was defined according to IMGT conventions as the region from the conserved cysteine to phenylalanine. Clonality was calculated as 1 minus Shannon entropy normalized by log2 of the number of productive unique TCRs. Whether each scalp clone was CD4 or CD8 was inferred by checking scalp TCRbeta sequences against the CD4 and CD8 repertoires from sorted blood. In TCRdb, the immuneACCESS table is reduced to in-frame sequences with V and J assigned. These tables do not hold every clone; where another copy was compared, an unresolved V gene accounts for under half, and the others remain unexplained. V, J and clone size are those of that table, while D and trimming were read from the DNA. For this sample there are more than 200,000 clones; around two fifths appear just once. The leading ten clones occupy approximately 2.9% of the sample.

As concerns this clone: No antigen is known for it. No much larger clone exists at a distance of one base, and base qualities are not known.

Via the germline V gene, CDR1 is MDHEN and CDR2 SYDVKM. V and J are truncated by 6 bases and 0 bases respectively, leaving an intervening sequence of 17 bases. The CDR3, cysteine through phenylalanine, is 17 amino acids long. CDR3 DNA only is kept here, 51 bases in frame from base 1. The treatment or condition label, as the study defines it: oral pan-JAK inhibitor, 5-10 mg twice daily. Lesional scalp punch biopsies and peripheral blood were collected from alopecia areata patients. PBMCs were isolated by density centrifugation and stained for CD3, CD4 and CD8, and CD4+ and CD8+ T cells were sorted on a FACSAria.

Recombination joined TRBV28 with TRBJ2-2, and possibly TRBD2, on 5 matching bases. This TCR was recovered from a human donor with alopecia areata. This material consisted of CD4+ T cells sorted from blood, taken at approximately week 36, from a patient treated with tofacitinib. The sequence in DNA is TGTGCCAGCAGCACCTCCGGGATAGCAACGAACACCGGGGAGCTGTTTTTT. Its protein product is CASSTSGIATNTGELFF.